This entry features one T cell receptor (beta chain) sequence. Its antigen remains unidentified. The data were taken from a study of T cell responses to AZD1222 COVID-19 vaccine. Only in-frame clones appear in the TCRdb table, and some are missing; sequencing was by immunoSEQ multiplex PCR. This table has more than 90,000 clones, approximately 86% appearing once. Study-wide points: At baseline, seropositivity was found in only six or seven AZD1222 recipients. Following two doses of AZD1222, Spike-specific TCR breadth and depth rose. Clonal diversity was possibly underestimated, and the donors were mostly white British, with more females.

The CDR3 runs to 15 residues. V lost 2 bases to trimming and J lost 3 bases; unmatched junction nucleotides: 3. Germline CDR1 is MNHEY and CDR2 is SVGAGI. The sample in question was peripheral blood, obtained 28 days after the second AZD1222 dose. The origin of this receptor is an adult who received the AZD1222 COVID-19 vaccine. This chain uses TRBV6-5 with TRBJ2-7, with TRBD2 matching over 11 bases. The CDR3 spells CASSYGTSGYYEQYF. The CDR3, as DNA: TGTGCCAGCAGTTACGGGACTAGCGGTTACTACGAGCAGTACTTC.